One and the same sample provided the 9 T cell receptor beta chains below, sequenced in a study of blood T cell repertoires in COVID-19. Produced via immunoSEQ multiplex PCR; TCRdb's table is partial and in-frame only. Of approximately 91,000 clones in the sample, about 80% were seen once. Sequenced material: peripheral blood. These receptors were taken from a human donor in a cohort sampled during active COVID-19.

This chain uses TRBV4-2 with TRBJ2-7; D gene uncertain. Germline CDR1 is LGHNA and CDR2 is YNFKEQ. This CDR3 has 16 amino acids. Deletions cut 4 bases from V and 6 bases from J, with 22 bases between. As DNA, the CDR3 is TGTGCCAGCAGCCCCTCGTATGCTGGTGGTCGTAGCGAGCAGTACTTC. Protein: CASSPSYAGGRSEQYF.

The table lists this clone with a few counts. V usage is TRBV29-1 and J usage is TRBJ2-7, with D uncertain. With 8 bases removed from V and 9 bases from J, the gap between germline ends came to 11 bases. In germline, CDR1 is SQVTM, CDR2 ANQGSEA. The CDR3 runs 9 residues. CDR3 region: CSRSLGQYF. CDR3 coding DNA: TGCAGCCGTAGTCTTGGGCAGTACTTC.

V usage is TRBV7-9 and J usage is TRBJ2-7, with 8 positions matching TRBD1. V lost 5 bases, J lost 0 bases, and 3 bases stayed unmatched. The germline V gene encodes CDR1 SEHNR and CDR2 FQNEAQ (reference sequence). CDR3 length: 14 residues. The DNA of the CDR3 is TGTGCCAGCAGCCGCGGGACAGGCTCCTACGAGCAGTACTTC. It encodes CASSRGTGSYEQYF.

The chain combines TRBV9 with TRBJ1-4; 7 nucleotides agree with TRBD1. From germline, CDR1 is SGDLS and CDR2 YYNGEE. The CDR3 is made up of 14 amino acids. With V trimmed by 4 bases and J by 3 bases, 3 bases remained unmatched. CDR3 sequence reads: CASSRDSANEKLFF. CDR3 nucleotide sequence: TGTGCCAGCAGCCGGGACAGCGCTAATGAAAAACTGTTTTTT.

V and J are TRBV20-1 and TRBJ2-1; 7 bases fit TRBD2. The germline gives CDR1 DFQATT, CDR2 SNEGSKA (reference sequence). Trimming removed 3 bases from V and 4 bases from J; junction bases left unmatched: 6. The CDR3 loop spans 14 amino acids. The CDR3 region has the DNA TGCAGTGCTAGTACGGGAGGCCTATACAATGAGCAGTTCTTC. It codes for CSASTGGLYNEQFF.

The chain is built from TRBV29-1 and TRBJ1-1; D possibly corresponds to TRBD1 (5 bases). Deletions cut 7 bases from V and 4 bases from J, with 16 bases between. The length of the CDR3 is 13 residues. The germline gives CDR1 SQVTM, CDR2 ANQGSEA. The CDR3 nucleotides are TGCAGCGGCTCATGGCGGGGGTCCACTGAAGCTTTCTTT. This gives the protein CSGSWRGSTEAFF.

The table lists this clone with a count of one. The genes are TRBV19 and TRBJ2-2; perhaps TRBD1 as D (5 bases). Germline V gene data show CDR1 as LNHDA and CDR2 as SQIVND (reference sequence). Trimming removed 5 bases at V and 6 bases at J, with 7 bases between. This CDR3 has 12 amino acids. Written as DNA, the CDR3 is TGTGCCAGTAGTCGACAGCCCGGGGAGCTGTTTTTT. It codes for CASSRQPGELFF.

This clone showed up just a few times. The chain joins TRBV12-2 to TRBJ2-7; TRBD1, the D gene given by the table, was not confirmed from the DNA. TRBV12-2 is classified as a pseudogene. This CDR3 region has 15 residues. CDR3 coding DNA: TGTGCAAGTCGCTTAGAACATTCCTTTCTCTACGAGCAGTACTTC. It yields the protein CASRLEHSFLYEQYF.

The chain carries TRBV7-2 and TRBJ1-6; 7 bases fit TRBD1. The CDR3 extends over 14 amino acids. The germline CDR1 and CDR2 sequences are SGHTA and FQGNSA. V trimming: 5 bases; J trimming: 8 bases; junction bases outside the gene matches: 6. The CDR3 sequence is CASSLGTEYSPLHF. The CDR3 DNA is TGTGCCAGCAGCCTCGGGACAGAGTATTCACCCCTCCACTTT.